This entry features one T cell receptor (beta chain) sequence. It lacks a known antigen. No much larger clone is present one base from it, and per-base qualities are unavailable. This sample is drawn from a study of lung T cells in sarcoidosis with Löfgren's syndrome (dated by TCRdb to 2016 to 2017). Regarding the complete study: Sarcoidosis was characterized as a granulomatous disease that mainly affects the lungs and features an accumulation of CD4+ T cells in bronchoalveolar lavage fluid. The repertoire analyses centered on Lofgren's syndrome patients. The full study reports these points: Compared with control subjects, Lofgren's syndrome patients reportedly showed the greatest expansion in the V gene segments TRAV12-1 and TRBV2. CDR3 motifs in TRAV12-1 and TRBV2 were reported to be shared across several Lofgren's syndrome patients, which suggests public CD4+ TCR repertoires. Recognition of a sarcoidosis-associated antigen was only suggested; the antigen itself remained putative and unidentified. In alphabeta pairing analysis, TRAV12-1 preferentially paired with TRBV2, and these paired TCRs showed CDR3 homology.

The CDR3 numbers 13 residues from cysteine through phenylalanine. The only DNA kept is the CDR3, 39 bases in frame from the first base. V loses 6 bases, J loses 6 bases, and the germline ends lie 14 bases apart. CDR1 and CDR2 were assigned from the germline V gene as MNHEY and SVGEGT. Sequencer: Illumina MiSeq. The public reads were reprocessed in TCRdb via fastp at Q25 and MiXCR, keeping in-frame beta chains. Rows are combined by CDR3 protein, so each entry shows the most common genes and DNA. Counted in this sample were some 2,500 distinct CDR3 sequences; under 30% of them appeared once. Roughly 9.4% of the sample rests with the top ten.

The clonotype was recovered from a human donor with sarcoidosis (Löfgren's syndrome or another form), or a control subject (not recorded which). The sequencing sample was made of CD4+ T cells from PBMCs. This sequence uses TRBV6-2 or TRBV6-3 and TRBJ1-1; the D gene assignment is ambiguous. The sequence in DNA is TGTGCCAGCAGATTACAGATGATCGCTGAAGCTTTCTTT. This codes for CASRLQMIAEAFF.